These 7 T cell receptor beta chains were sequenced from one sample in a study of cytomegalovirus exposure and HLA in healthy donors. Amplification used 60 Vbeta primers and 13 Jbeta primers. Generated by immunoSEQ multiplex PCR, the TCRdb table keeps only in-frame clones and is missing some. Seen here are a few hundred thousand clones, almost 80% observed once, and the top ten hold around 2%. The sample was PBMCs. The receptors were sampled from a man aged 18 to 29 in good health and CMV-seronegative.

V is TRBV19 and J is TRBJ2-7; the match to TRBD1 covers 7 bases. Trimming at V came to 6 bases and at J to 3 bases, leaving 11 bases not matched to a gene. The CDR3 spans 15 residues. From germline, CDR1 is LNHDA and CDR2 SQIVND (reference sequence). In nucleotides, the CDR3 is TGTGCCAGTAGCCTGCGACAGGGCGTCTTCTACGAGCAGTACTTC. It translates to CASSLRQGVFYEQYF.

This clone showed up just once. This chain links TRBV5-1 with TRBJ2-7; 13 nucleotides match TRBD2. After removal of 2 bases from V and 6 bases from J, the junction contained 8 bases not matched to a gene. This CDR3 contains 16 residues. CDR1 and CDR2 (germline): SGHRS, YFSETQ. The DNA of the CDR3 is TGCGCCAGCAGCTTCCCTGGACTAGCGGGAGTAGGCGAGCAGTACTTC. Residues: CASSFPGLAGVGEQYF.

For this clone: Other DNA variants within this sample encode the same CDR3. The CDR3 DNA reads as TGTGCCTGGATGTTGGGAGGAGTCGGACTAGACTCCTACAATGAGCAGTTCTTC. The encoded protein is CAWMLGGVGLDSYNEQFF. The chain has TRBV30 and TRBJ2-1; TRBD2 matches 7 bases. The germline gives CDR1 GTSNPN, CDR2 SVGIG (reference sequence). The length of the CDR3 is 18 residues. V lost 4 bases, J lost 0 bases, and 15 bases stayed unmatched. Full variable domain (missing parts from reference TRBV30 and TRBJ2-1): SQTIHQWPATLVQPVGSPLSLECTVEGTSNPNLYWYRQAAGRGLQLLFYSVGIGQISSEVPQNLSASRPQDRQFILSSKKLLLSDSGFYLCAWMLGGVGLDSYNEQFFGPGTRLTVL.

CDR3 DNA sequence: TGTGCCAGCAGCGAAAGGTCGATGGGGGCATTCGGCTACACCTTC. This translates into CASSERSMGAFGYTF. The chain has TRBV21-1 and TRBJ1-2; no DNA check was done on the table's D call, TRBD1. TRBV21-1 is reported as a pseudogene. CDR3 length: 15 residues.

The chain couples TRBV10-3 to TRBJ2-3; TRBD2 matches at 12 bases. This CDR3 comprises 18 residues. V shed 0 bases, J shed 0 bases, and the junction held 4 bases outside the gene matches. Per germline, CDR1 ENHRY and CDR2 SYGVKD. CDR3 residues: CAISESSGTSGSTDTQYF. DNA for the CDR3: TGTGCCATCAGTGAGTCGTCTGGGACTAGCGGGAGCACAGATACGCAGTATTTT.

The genes are TRBV2 and TRBJ1-6; 10 positions agree with TRBD1. V gave up 6 bases and J gave up 8 bases; unmatched junction bases: 1. Germline CDR1 SNHLY, CDR2 FYNNEI. This CDR3 has 13 amino acids. The DNA of the CDR3 is TGTGCCAGCAGCGGACAGGGGGATTCACCCCTCCACTTT. Its translation: CASSGQGDSPLHF.

J is TRBJ2-1 and V is TRBV7-3; 7 nucleotides agree with TRBD1. From germline, CDR1 is SGHTA and CDR2 FQGTGA. The junction had 10 bases not matched to a gene; V was cut back by 5 bases and J by 6 bases. The CDR3 totals 15 residues. Here the CDR3 reads CASSPTGQIGNEQFF. In DNA, the CDR3 is TGTGCCAGCAGCCCCACGGGACAGATTGGCAATGAGCAGTTCTTC.